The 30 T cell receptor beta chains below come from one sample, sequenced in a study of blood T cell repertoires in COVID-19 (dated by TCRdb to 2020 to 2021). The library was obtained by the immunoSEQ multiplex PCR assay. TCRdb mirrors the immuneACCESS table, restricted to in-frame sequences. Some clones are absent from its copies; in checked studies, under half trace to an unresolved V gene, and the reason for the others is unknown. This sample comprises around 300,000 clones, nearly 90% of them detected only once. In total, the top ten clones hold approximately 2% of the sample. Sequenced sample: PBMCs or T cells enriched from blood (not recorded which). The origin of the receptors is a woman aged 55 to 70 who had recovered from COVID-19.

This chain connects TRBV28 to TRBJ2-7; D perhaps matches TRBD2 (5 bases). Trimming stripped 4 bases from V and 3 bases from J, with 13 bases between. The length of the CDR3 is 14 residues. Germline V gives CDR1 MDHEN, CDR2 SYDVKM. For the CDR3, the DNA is TGTGCCAGCAGTTCCCTGGACTTGGACTACGAGCAGTACTTC. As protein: CASSSLDLDYEQYF.

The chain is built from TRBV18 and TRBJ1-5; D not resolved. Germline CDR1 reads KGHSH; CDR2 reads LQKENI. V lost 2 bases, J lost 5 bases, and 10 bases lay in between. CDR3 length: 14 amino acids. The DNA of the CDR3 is TGTGCCAGCTCACCAGTCCGGGGTGATCAGCCCCAGCATTTT. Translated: CASSPVRGDQPQHF. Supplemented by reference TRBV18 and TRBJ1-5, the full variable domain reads NAGVMQNPRHLVRRRGQEARLRCSPMKGHSHVYWYRQLPEEGLKFMVYLQKENIIDESGMPKERFSAEFPKEGPSILRIQQVVRGDSAAYFCASSPVRGDQPQHFGDGTRLSIL.

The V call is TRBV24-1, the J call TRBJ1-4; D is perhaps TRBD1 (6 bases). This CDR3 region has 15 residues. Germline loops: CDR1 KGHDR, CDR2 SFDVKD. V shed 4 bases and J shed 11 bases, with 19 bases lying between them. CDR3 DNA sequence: TGTGCCACCAGTGACCCTGCCCGGGCGGGGGGCAAACTGTTTTTT. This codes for CATSDPARAGGKLFF.

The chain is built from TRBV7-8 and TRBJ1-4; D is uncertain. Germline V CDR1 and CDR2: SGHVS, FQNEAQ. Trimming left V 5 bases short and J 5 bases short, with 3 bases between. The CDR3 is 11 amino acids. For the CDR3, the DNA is TGTGCCAGCAGCCTAAATGAAAAACTGTTTTTT. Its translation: CASSLNEKLFF.

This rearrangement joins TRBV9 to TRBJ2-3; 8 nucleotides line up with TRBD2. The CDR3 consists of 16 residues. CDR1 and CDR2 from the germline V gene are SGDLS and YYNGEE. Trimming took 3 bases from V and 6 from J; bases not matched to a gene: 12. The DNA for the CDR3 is TGTGCCAGCAGCGACCCTACTAGCGGTGGTTTTGATACGCAGTATTTT. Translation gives CASSDPTSGGFDTQYF.

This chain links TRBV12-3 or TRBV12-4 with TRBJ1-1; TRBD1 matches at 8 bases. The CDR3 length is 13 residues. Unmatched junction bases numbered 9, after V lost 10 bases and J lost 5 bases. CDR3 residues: CATKDRQGTEAFF. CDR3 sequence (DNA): TGTGCCACCAAAGACCGACAGGGGACTGAAGCTTTCTTT.

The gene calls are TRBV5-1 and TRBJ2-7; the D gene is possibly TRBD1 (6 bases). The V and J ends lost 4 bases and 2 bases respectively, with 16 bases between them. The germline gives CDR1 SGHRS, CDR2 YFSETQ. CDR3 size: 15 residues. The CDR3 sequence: CASSPRGPATYEQYF. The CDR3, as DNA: TGCGCCAGCAGCCCCAGGGGCCCGGCAACCTACGAGCAGTACTTC.

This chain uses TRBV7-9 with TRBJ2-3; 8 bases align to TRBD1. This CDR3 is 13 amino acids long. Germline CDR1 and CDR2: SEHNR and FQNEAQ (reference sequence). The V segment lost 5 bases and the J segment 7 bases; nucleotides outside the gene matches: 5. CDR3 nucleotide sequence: TGTGCCAGCAGCCCAGGGGGCCCGAATACGCAGTATTTT. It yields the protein CASSPGGPNTQYF.

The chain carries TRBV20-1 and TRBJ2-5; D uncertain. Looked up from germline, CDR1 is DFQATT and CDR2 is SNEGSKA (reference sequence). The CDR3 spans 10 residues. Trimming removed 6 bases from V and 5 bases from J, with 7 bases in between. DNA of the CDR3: TGCAGTGCCCTCGGGGAGACCCAGTACTTC. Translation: CSALGETQYF.

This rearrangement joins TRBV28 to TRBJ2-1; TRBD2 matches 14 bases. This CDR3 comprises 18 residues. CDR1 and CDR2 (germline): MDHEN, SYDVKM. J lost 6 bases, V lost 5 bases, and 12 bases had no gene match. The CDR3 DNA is TGTGCCAGCAGTCCGACTAGCGGGAGGGCCCGTGGGTCCAATGAGCAGTTCTTC. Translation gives CASSPTSGRARGSNEQFF.

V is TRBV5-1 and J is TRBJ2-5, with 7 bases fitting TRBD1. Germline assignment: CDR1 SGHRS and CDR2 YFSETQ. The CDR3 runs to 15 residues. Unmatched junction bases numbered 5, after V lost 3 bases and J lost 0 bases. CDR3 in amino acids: CASSSGTAYQETQYF. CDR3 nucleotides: TGCGCCAGCAGCTCCGGGACAGCTTACCAAGAGACCCAGTACTTC. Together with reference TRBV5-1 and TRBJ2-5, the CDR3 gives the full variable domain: KAGVTQTPRYLIKTRGQQVTLSCSPISGHRSVSWYQQTPGQGLQFLFEYFSETQRNKGNFPGRFSGRQFSNSRSEMNVSTLELGDSALYLCASSSGTAYQETQYFGPGTRLLVL.

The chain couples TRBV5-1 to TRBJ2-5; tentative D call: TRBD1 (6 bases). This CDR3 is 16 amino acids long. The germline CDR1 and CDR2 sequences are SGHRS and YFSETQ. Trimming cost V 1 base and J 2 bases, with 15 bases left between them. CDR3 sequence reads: CASSLMGHARQETQYF. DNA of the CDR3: TGCGCCAGCAGCTTGATGGGACACGCTAGACAAGAGACCCAGTACTTC.

The CDR3, as DNA: TGTGCCAGCAGTTACTTCATGACAGAGCTGAAAGGCTACACCTTC. This gives the protein CASSYFMTELKGYTF. This chain connects TRBV6-5 to TRBJ1-2, with TRBD1 as a possible D gene (5 bases). The CDR3 extends over 15 amino acids. Germline V gives CDR1 MNHEY, CDR2 SVGAGI. Trimming pared 1 base from V and 8 bases from J, leaving 17 bases between.

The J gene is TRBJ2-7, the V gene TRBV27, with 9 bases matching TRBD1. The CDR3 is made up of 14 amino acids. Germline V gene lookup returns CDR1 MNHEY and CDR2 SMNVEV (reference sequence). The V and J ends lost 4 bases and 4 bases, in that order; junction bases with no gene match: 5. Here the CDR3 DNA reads TGTGCCAGCAGTTGGACAGGGGCCGTGTACGAGCAGTACTTC. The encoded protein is CASSWTGAVYEQYF.

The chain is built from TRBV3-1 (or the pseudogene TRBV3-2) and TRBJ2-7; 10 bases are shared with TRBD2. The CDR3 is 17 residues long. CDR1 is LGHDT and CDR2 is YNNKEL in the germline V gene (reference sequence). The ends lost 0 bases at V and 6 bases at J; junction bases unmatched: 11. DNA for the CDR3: TGTGCCAGCAGCCAAGATCAAGTCAGCGGGAGGGCCGGCGAGCAGTACTTC. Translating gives CASSQDQVSGRAGEQYF.

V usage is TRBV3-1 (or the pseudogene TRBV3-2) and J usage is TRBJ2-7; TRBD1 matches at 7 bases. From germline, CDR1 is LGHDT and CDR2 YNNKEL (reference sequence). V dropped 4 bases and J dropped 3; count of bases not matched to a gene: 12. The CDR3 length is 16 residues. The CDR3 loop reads CASSRSDTGAIYEQYF. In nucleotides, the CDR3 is TGTGCCAGCAGCCGTTCCGATACAGGGGCCATCTACGAGCAGTACTTC.

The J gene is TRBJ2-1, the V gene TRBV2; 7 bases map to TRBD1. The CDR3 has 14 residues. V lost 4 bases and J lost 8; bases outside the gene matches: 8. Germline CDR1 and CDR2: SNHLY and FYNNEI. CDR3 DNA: TGTGCCAGCAGTGGAACAGGGGAACCATATGAGCAGTTCTTC. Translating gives CASSGTGEPYEQFF.

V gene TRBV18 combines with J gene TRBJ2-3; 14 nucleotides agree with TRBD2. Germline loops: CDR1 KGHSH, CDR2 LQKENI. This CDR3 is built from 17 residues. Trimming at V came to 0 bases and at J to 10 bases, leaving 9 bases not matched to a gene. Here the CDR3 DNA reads TGTGCCAGCTCACCACCGGGACTAGCGGGGGCGACCTCTCCGCAGTATTTT. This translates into CASSPPGLAGATSPQYF.

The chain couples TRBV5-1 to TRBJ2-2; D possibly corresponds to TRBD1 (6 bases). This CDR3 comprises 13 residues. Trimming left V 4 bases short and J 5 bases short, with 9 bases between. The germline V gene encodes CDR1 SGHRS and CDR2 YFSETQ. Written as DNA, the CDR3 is TGCGCCAGCAGCCCCCAGGGGACCGGGGAGCTGTTTTTT. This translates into CASSPQGTGELFF.

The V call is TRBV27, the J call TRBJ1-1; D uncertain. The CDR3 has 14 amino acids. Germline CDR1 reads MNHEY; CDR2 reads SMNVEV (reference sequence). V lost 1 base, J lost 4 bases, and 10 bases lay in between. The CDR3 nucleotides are TGTGCCAGCAGTTTATGGGGAGAAGGCACTGAAGCTTTCTTT. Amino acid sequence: CASSLWGEGTEAFF.

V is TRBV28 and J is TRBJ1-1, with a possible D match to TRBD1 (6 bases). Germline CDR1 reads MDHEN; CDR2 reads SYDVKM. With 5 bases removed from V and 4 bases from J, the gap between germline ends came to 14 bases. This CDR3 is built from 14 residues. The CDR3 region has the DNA TGTGCCAGCAGTAACCAGGCCAGGGGCACTGAAGCTTTCTTT. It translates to CASSNQARGTEAFF.

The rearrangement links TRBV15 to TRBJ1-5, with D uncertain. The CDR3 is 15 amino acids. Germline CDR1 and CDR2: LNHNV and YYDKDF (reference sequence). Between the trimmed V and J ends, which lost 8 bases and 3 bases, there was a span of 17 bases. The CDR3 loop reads CATGRTGAINQPQHF. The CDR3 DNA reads TGTGCCACCGGAAGGACGGGAGCGATCAATCAGCCCCAGCATTTT. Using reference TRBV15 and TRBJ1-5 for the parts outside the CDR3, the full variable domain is DAMVIQNPRYQVTQFGKPVTLSCSQTLNHNVMYWYQQKSSQAPKLLFHYYDKDFNNEADTPDNFQSRRPNTSFCFLDIRSPGLGDTAMYLCATGRTGAINQPQHFGDGTRLSIL.

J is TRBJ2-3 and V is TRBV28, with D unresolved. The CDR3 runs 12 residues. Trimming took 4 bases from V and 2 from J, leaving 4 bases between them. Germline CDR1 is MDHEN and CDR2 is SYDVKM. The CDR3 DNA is TGTGCCAGCAGTTCCAACACAGATACGCAGTATTTT. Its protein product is CASSSNTDTQYF.

CDR3 protein: CASTRQVYSNQPQHF. CDR3 bases: TGTGCCAGCACCCGACAGGTCTATAGCAATCAGCCCCAGCATTTT. The rearrangement uses TRBV28 and TRBJ1-5, with a possible D match to TRBD1 (6 bases). From germline, CDR1 is MDHEN and CDR2 SYDVKM. V was pared by 7 bases and J by 0 bases, with 13 bases between. The CDR3 is made up of 15 amino acids.

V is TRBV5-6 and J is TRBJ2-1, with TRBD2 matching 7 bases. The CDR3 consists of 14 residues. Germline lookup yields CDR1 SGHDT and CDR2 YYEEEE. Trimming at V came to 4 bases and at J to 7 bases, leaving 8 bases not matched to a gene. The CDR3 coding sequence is TGTGCCAGCAGCCTAGGACTAGACCAGAATGAGCAGTTCTTC. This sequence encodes CASSLGLDQNEQFF.

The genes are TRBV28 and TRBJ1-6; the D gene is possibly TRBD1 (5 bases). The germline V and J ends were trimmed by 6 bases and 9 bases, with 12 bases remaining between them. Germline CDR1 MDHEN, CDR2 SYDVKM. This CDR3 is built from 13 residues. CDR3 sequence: CASRDTLVSPLHF. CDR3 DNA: TGTGCCAGCAGGGACACCTTGGTTTCACCCCTCCACTTT.

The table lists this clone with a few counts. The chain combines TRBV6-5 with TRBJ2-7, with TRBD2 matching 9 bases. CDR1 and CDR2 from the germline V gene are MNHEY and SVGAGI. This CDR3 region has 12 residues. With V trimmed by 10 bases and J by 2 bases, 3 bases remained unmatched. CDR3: CATSSGAYEQYF. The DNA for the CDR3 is TGTGCCACATCTAGCGGGGCCTACGAGCAGTACTTC.

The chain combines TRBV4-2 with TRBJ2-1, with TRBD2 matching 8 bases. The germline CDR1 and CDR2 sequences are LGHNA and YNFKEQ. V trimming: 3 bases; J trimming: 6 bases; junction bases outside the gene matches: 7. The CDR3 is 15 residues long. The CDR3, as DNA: TGTGCCAGCAGCCAGACTAGCGACCGCTTCAATGAGCAGTTCTTC. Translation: CASSQTSDRFNEQFF.

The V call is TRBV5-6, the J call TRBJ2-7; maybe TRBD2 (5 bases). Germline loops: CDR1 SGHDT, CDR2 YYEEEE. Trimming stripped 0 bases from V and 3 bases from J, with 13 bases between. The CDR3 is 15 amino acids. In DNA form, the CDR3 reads TGTGCCAGCAGCTTGGAGGGCGGGTATCTCTACGAGCAGTACTTC. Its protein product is CASSLEGGYLYEQYF.

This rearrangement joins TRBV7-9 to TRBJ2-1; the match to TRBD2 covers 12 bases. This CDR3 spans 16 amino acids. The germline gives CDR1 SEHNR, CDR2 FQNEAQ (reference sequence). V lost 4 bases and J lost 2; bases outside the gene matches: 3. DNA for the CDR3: TGTGCCAGCAGCTCCCGGACTAGCGGGACCTACAATGAGCAGTTCTTC. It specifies CASSSRTSGTYNEQFF.